This T cell receptor (beta chain) was retrieved from a study of CD8 T cells in Susac syndrome. TCR beta from blood CD8+ and CD4+ T cells was sequenced. TEMRA cells underwent FACS enrichment and CD8+ and CD4+ T cells underwent negative isolation. Random hexamers served to reverse transcribe roughly 0.5 to 1 ug RNA. The CDR3 of TCR beta was amplified by immunoSEQ multiplex PCR across 54 Vbeta and 13 Jbeta. TCRdb reprocessed the immunoSEQ multiplex PCR reads with MiXCR, giving one entry per CDR3 protein. The sample lists 150,000 to 200,000 distinct CDR3 sequences; approximately 94% were seen once. V lost 3 bases and J 2 bases, leaving 13 bases between the germline ends. The V gene's germline CDR1 is LGHNA and CDR2 YNFKEQ. The CDR3 sequence is 15 residues long.

Sequenced sample: CD4+ T cells from PBMCs. The receptor was derived from a human donor with multiple sclerosis. This chain links TRBV4-2 with TRBJ2-5, with a weak D call TRBD2 (5 bases). This chain's CDR3 is CASSQLPGVQETQYF. The DNA for the CDR3 is TGTGCCAGCAGCCAGCTTCCCGGGGTGCAAGAGACCCAGTACTTC.